One sample yielded the 20 T cell receptor beta chains listed below, sequenced in a study of T-cell memory formation after mild COVID-19 (dated by TCRdb to about 2021). The method was 5' RACE. For sequencing, an Illumina NovaSeq 6000 was employed. TCRdb reworked the public reads: Q25 trimming with fastp, MiXCR clone assembly, productive beta chains retained. One record per CDR3 amino acid sequence lists the most common genes and DNA. This sample has about 470,000 distinct CDR3 sequences in its table, and around a quarter of those were observed once. The ten largest clones capture roughly an eighth of the sample. Sequences were obtained from PBMCs or a T cell subset sorted from them (not recorded which). Receptors were obtained from an adult woman who had mild COVID-19 (a few samples of this study predate the infection). The sample titles of this study are shuffled in the database, so cell type and time point are left out; the donor was told from shared clones.

The chain recombines TRBV2 with TRBJ2-1; D might be TRBD1 (5 bases). CDR1 SNHLY and CDR2 FYNNEI come from the germline V gene. V lost 6 bases to trimming and J lost 3 bases, with 15 bases between them. CDR3 length: 15 amino acids. The CDR3 region is CASRRGTEVYNEQFF. DNA of the CDR3: TGTGCCAGCAGAAGGGGTACTGAGGTCTACAATGAGCAGTTCTTC.

The chain carries TRBV12-3 or TRBV12-4 and TRBJ2-3; D perhaps matches TRBD1 (5 bases). V was clipped by 2 bases and J by 9 bases, with 9 bases between them. The CDR3 loop spans 12 amino acids. CDR3 DNA: TGTGCCAGCAGTTTACTGGACACCACGCAGTATTTT. Translation gives CASSLLDTTQYF.

Many counts were recorded for this clonotype. The genes are TRBV12-3 or TRBV12-4 and TRBJ2-7; 7 bases fit TRBD2. The CDR3 is 14 residues long. Unmatched junction bases numbered 9, after V lost 7 bases and J lost 3 bases. CDR3 loop: CASTPVSGGYEQYF. Written as DNA, the CDR3 is TGTGCCAGCACCCCAGTTTCGGGGGGCTACGAGCAGTACTTC.

The rearrangement uses TRBV5-6 and TRBJ2-1, with 8 bases aligning to TRBD2. V dropped 0 bases and J dropped 8; count of bases not matched to a gene: 10. CDR1 and CDR2 from the germline V gene are SGHDT and YYEEEE. There are 16 residues in the CDR3. The CDR3: CASSLGRGGLIDEQFF. CDR3 DNA sequence: TGTGCCAGCAGCTTGGGACGGGGGGGCCTTATAGATGAGCAGTTCTTC.

The V call is TRBV11-2, the J call TRBJ2-4; TRBD2 agrees at 7 bases. CDR1 is SGHAT and CDR2 is FQNNGV in the germline V gene. Losses at the gene ends were 1 base for V and 8 bases for J; bases not matched to a gene: 14. The CDR3 is made up of 17 amino acids. The CDR3 DNA follows: TGTGCCAGCAGCTTAGGCTGGCCGGGAGGTAAAGAGGACATTCAGTACTTC. Translated, it gives CASSLGWPGGKEDIQYF.

This clonotype was seen more than once but under ten times. The chain carries TRBV2 and TRBJ2-1; D is unclear. V was trimmed by 7 bases and J by 6 bases, leaving 7 bases between them. The germline V gene encodes CDR1 SNHLY and CDR2 FYNNEI. The CDR3 consists of 11 residues. As DNA, the CDR3 is TGTGCCAGCATTAGGATCAATGAGCAGTTCTTC. Amino acids: CASIRINEQFF. Full variable domain (remainder filled in from reference TRBV2 and TRBJ2-1): EPEVTQTPSHQVTQMGQEVILRCVPISNHLYFYWYRQILGQKVEFLVSFYNNEISEKSEIFDDQFSVERPDGSNFTLKIRSTKLEDSAMYFCASIRINEQFFGPGTRLTVL.

This clonotype was seen a few times. The chain recombines TRBV20-1 with TRBJ2-5; possibly TRBD2 for D (7 bases). The CDR3 has 14 amino acids. CDR1 and CDR2 (germline): DFQATT, SNEGSKA (reference sequence). V lost 2 bases and J lost 7, with 17 bases in between. CDR3 residues: CSARSGGQMGTQYF. CDR3 DNA: TGCAGTGCTAGATCGGGGGGCCAAATGGGGACCCAGTACTTC.

The CDR3 DNA reads as TGTGCCAGCAATACAGGTTTGAATCAGCCCCAGCATTTT. Translated, it gives CASNTGLNQPQHF. The J gene is TRBJ1-5, the V gene TRBV12-3 or TRBV12-4; TRBD1 is a possible D gene (5 bases). The CDR3 is 13 amino acids. V dropped 7 bases and J dropped 4 bases, with 11 bases sitting between them.

The chain uses TRBV20-1 and TRBJ2-2; a possible D gene is TRBD1 (6 bases). Trimming took off 0 bases at V and 4 bases at J, with 12 bases between the two ends. CDR3 length: 15 amino acids. The V gene's germline CDR1 is DFQATT and CDR2 SNEGSKA (reference sequence). The CDR3 bases are TGCAGTGCTAGAGAGCGCGCCAGGGGCACCGGGGAGCTGTTTTTT. Protein: CSARERARGTGELFF.

This clonotype was found a few times. The rearrangement joins TRBV29-1 to TRBJ1-1; D is possibly TRBD1 (5 bases). The CDR3 has 11 residues. The germline V gene has CDR1 SQVTM and CDR2 ANQGSEA. The CDR3 DNA reads TGCACCGGACAAATGAACACTGAAGCTTTCTTT. Its translation: CTGQMNTEAFF.

The chain links TRBV7-8 to TRBJ2-3; D is undetermined. Trimming took 3 bases from V and 2 from J, leaving 9 bases between them. Germline values: CDR1 SGHVS, CDR2 FQNEAQ. This CDR3 region has 14 residues. CDR3: CASSLALTTDTQYF. The CDR3 DNA reads as TGTGCCAGCAGCTTGGCTCTAACCACAGATACGCAGTATTTT.

This clonotype was picked up a small number of times. V gene TRBV20-1 combines with J gene TRBJ2-1; 7 nucleotides align to TRBD1. Trimming at V came to 2 bases and at J to 0 bases, leaving 7 bases not matched to a gene. There are 16 residues in the CDR3. Germline-derived CDR1 and CDR2 are DFQATT and SNEGSKA (reference sequence). CDR3 residues: CSARIDRASSYNEQFF. The CDR3 coding sequence is TGCAGTGCTAGAATAGACAGGGCGAGCTCCTACAATGAGCAGTTCTTC.

This chain connects TRBV5-5 to TRBJ2-2; no firm D call. Germline V gene lookup returns CDR1 SGHKS and CDR2 YYEKEE (reference sequence). V was cut by 4 bases and J by 5 bases, with 12 bases left in between. The CDR3 runs to 14 residues. The CDR3 DNA reads as TGTGCCAGCAGCCCATGGGCAGGAACCGGGGAGCTGTTTTTT. It is translated as CASSPWAGTGELFF. The entire variable domain, with the rest obtained from reference TRBV5-5 and TRBJ2-2, is as follows: DAGVTQSPTHLIKTRGQQVTLRCSPISGHKSVSWYQQVLGQGPQFIFQYYEKEERGRGNFPDRFSARQFPNYSSELNVNALLLGDSALYLCASSPWAGTGELFFGEGSRLTVL.

The V call is TRBV9, the J call TRBJ2-7; D may match TRBD1 or TRBD2 (5 bases each). The V gene lost 0 bases and the J gene lost 8 bases, with 15 bases spanning the gap. This CDR3 spans 14 amino acids. Germline V CDR1 and CDR2: SGDLS, YYNGEE. The CDR3 sequence: CASSVGGTFTKQYF. The DNA of the CDR3 is TGTGCCAGCAGCGTAGGTGGGACCTTTACGAAGCAGTACTTC.

The rearrangement links TRBV5-6 to TRBJ2-7; 7 bases fit TRBD2. The CDR3 contains 13 residues. Per germline, CDR1 SGHDT and CDR2 YYEEEE. Unmatched junction bases numbered 10, after V lost 1 base and J lost 12 bases. The chain's CDR3 is CASSLRGEGSGYF. CDR3 DNA sequence: TGTGCCAGCAGCTTGCGCGGGGAGGGAAGTGGGTACTTC.

This clonotype was counted only a few times. V usage is TRBV29-1 and J usage is TRBJ1-1; 8 bases agree with TRBD1. The CDR3 sequence is 13 residues long. Germline-derived CDR1 and CDR2 are SQVTM and ANQGSEA. V trimming: 5 bases; J trimming: 3 bases; junction bases outside the gene matches: 5. CDR3 region: CSVWTGPHTEAFF. The CDR3 DNA reads TGCAGCGTTTGGACAGGGCCGCACACTGAAGCTTTCTTT.

The chain employs TRBV7-2 and TRBJ2-6; D is uncertain. The CDR3 has 17 residues. The germline CDR1 and CDR2 sequences are SGHTA and FQGNSA. Trimming removed 5 bases from V and 0 bases from J, with 14 bases in between. CDR3 in DNA: TGTGCCAGCAGCCCGGGTGTAGGGCACTCTGGGGCCAACGTCCTGACTTTC. This encodes CASSPGVGHSGANVLTF.

This clonotype has more than one count but fewer than ten. V usage is TRBV20-1 and J usage is TRBJ1-5; D might be TRBD1 (5 bases). V lost 1 base, J lost 2 bases, and 15 bases lay in between. This CDR3 contains 16 residues. Germline V gives CDR1 DFQATT, CDR2 SNEGSKA (reference sequence). The CDR3 loop reads CSARGYFRGGNQPQHF. CDR3 nucleotide sequence: TGCAGTGCTAGAGGGTATTTTAGGGGAGGCAATCAGCCCCAGCATTTT.

J is TRBJ1-4 and V is TRBV3-1; 7 positions match TRBD1. CDR3 length equals 17 residues. Germline V gene sequence: CDR1 LGHDT, CDR2 YNNKEL (reference sequence). With 2 bases clipped from V and 8 bases from J, the junction kept 14 bases outside the gene matches. CDR3 protein: CASSQLKDRGRGEKLFF. In nucleotides, the CDR3 is TGTGCCAGCAGCCAACTCAAAGATAGGGGGCGCGGCGAAAAACTGTTTTTT.

This clonotype was seen only a few times. As DNA, the CDR3 is TGCGCCAGCAGCACGTCCCACGGAGAGACCCAGTACTTC. Its protein is CASSTSHGETQYF. The gene calls are TRBV5-1 and TRBJ2-5; D gene unclear. This CDR3 region has 13 residues. Germline V CDR1 and CDR2: SGHRS, YFSETQ. Trimming left V 4 bases short and J 4 bases short, with 11 bases between.